The 27 T cell receptor beta chains below all came from one sample that was sequenced in a study of cytomegalovirus exposure and HLA in healthy donors. Vbeta (60) and Jbeta (13) primers were used in the PCR. Only in-frame clones appear in the TCRdb table, and some are missing; sequencing was by immunoSEQ multiplex PCR. The sample shows 95,000 to 130,000 clones, roughly four fifths of them seen only once. The specimen sequenced was PBMCs. All receptors come from a woman in her late teens or twenties in good health and CMV-seronegative.

The chain is built from TRBV9 and TRBJ1-4; D is ambiguous. Germline V gene lookup returns CDR1 SGDLS and CDR2 YYNGEE. V gave up 0 bases and J gave up 9 bases, with 9 bases separating them. The CDR3 has 13 amino acids. Written as DNA, the CDR3 is TGTGCCAGCAGCGTAGTCAGCAGGCAAAAACTGTTTTTT. This gives the protein CASSVVSRQKLFF.

J is TRBJ2-5 and V is TRBV18; 8 bases fit TRBD1. Germline V gives CDR1 KGHSH, CDR2 LQKENI. Germline trimming cut 3 bases from V and 4 bases from J; bases unmatched to any gene: 1. The CDR3 runs to 13 residues. CDR3 sequence reads: CASSPGQGETQYF. CDR3 DNA sequence: TGTGCCAGCTCACCCGGACAGGGAGAGACCCAGTACTTC.

Only a few counts were recorded for this clone. The V call is TRBV6-5, the J call TRBJ2-1; TRBD1 aligns across 10 bases. The CDR3 is 15 amino acids. In germline, CDR1 is MNHEY, CDR2 SVGAGI. The ends lost 6 bases at V and 4 bases at J; junction bases unmatched: 6. This chain's CDR3 is CASRKGTGDYNEQFF. The CDR3 DNA reads TGTGCCAGCAGAAAAGGGACAGGGGATTACAATGAGCAGTTCTTC.

CDR3 loop: CASSVVSGGAGELFF. The CDR3 DNA reads as TGTGCCAGCAGCGTAGTTAGCGGGGGGGCCGGGGAGCTGTTTTTT. The chain carries TRBV9 and TRBJ2-2, with 11 bases matching TRBD2. The V gene's germline CDR1 is SGDLS and CDR2 YYNGEE. V lost 0 bases to trimming and J lost 6 bases; unmatched junction nucleotides: 1. There are 15 residues in the CDR3.

A remark on this clone: One end of the junction fails to match germline, which may point to a read error. The J gene is TRBJ2-7, the V gene TRBV7-7; no clear D gene. The CDR3 sequence is 13 residues long. Germline CDR1 SSHAT, CDR2 FNYEAQ (reference sequence). The chain's CDR3 is CASSLSLSYEQYF. DNA for the CDR3: TGTGCTAGCAGTCTTTCCCTCTCCTACGAGCAGTACTTC.

V usage is TRBV4-1 and J usage is TRBJ1-1; 11 bases fit TRBD1. Germline V gene data show CDR1 as MGHRA and CDR2 as YSYEKL. V was pared by 1 base and J by 4 bases, with 14 bases of the junction left unmatched. The CDR3 is 19 amino acids. CDR3 nucleotide sequence: TGCGCCAGCAGCCAAGCTTATCGGACAGGGGGCTCCGGGGGCACTGAAGCTTTCTTT. This sequence encodes CASSQAYRTGGSGGTEAFF.

This clone has just a few counts. The chain has TRBV19 and TRBJ2-5; 7 bases map to TRBD2. Germline CDR1 and CDR2: LNHDA and SQIVND (reference sequence). Trimming took 3 bases from V and 4 from J; bases not matched to a gene: 8. CDR3 length: 15 amino acids. The CDR3 DNA follows: TGTGCCAGTAGTATCGGGGGGACCCCCCGAGAGACCCAGTACTTC. Translating gives CASSIGGTPRETQYF.

The chain recombines TRBV29-1 with TRBJ1-1, with a possible D match to TRBD1 (6 bases). V lost 6 bases to trimming and J lost 3 bases, with 17 bases between them. Per germline, CDR1 SQVTM and CDR2 ANQGSEA. This CDR3 is built from 14 residues. This CDR3 is CSVERGARDTEAFF. CDR3 DNA: TGCAGCGTCGAACGGGGGGCTAGGGACACTGAAGCTTTCTTT.

This clone has only one observation. J is TRBJ1-1 and V is TRBV11-2; D unclear. This CDR3 contains 14 residues. The germline V gene has CDR1 SGHAT and CDR2 FQNNGV. The V gene lost 3 bases and the J gene lost 0 bases, with 8 bases spanning the gap. The CDR3 loop is CASSFWPMNTEAFF. The CDR3 nucleotides read TGTGCCAGCAGCTTTTGGCCGATGAACACTGAAGCTTTCTTT.

V gene TRBV7-2 combines with J gene TRBJ1-4, with 8 nucleotides matching TRBD1. The germline V gene encodes CDR1 SGHTA and CDR2 FQGNSA. V trimming: 5 bases; J trimming: 5 bases; junction bases outside the gene matches: 4. The CDR3 is made up of 14 amino acids. The CDR3 reads CASSARQGNEKLFF. As DNA, the CDR3 is TGTGCCAGCAGCGCCCGACAGGGGAATGAAAAACTGTTTTTT.

The CDR3 coding sequence is TGCGCCAGCAGCTCCGGACAGGGCGGAAACACCATATATTTT. It translates to CASSSGQGGNTIYF. The chain combines TRBV5-1 with TRBJ1-3; TRBD1 matches 8 bases. Germline-derived CDR1 and CDR2 are SGHRS and YFSETQ. The CDR3 consists of 14 residues. The V segment lost 3 bases and the J segment 4 bases; nucleotides outside the gene matches: 3.

The rearrangement uses TRBV6-6 and TRBJ1-1; TRBD1 aligns across 7 bases. From germline, CDR1 is MNHNY and CDR2 SVGAGI (reference sequence). The CDR3 is 13 amino acids. The junction had 5 bases not matched to a gene; V was cut back by 2 bases and J by 8 bases. Written as DNA, the CDR3 is TGTGCCAGCAGTTACACTGAACAGGGGGAAGCTTTCTTT. This codes for CASSYTEQGEAFF.

J is TRBJ2-7 and V is TRBV29-1; D might be TRBD1 (6 bases). V lost 5 bases, J lost 0 bases, and 14 bases lay in between. The CDR3 covers 14 residues. Germline values: CDR1 SQVTM, CDR2 ANQGSEA. Here the CDR3 reads CSVRDDRSSYEQYF. CDR3 nucleotides: TGCAGCGTTAGGGACGACAGGAGCTCCTACGAGCAGTACTTC.

This clone was seen only once. The chain has TRBV5-1 and TRBJ2-7, with 10 bases identical to TRBD1. The germline V gene encodes CDR1 SGHRS and CDR2 YFSETQ. This CDR3 contains 15 residues. V lost 7 bases to trimming and J lost 2 bases; unmatched junction nucleotides: 9. The CDR3 DNA is TGCGCCAGCTTCGGGGGGACAGGGGTAACCTACGAGCAGTACTTC. Translating gives CASFGGTGVTYEQYF.

The chain carries TRBV2 and TRBJ2-3, with D perhaps matching TRBD2 (6 bases). The length of the CDR3 is 14 residues. Trimming cost V 4 bases and J 4 bases, with 12 bases left between them. Germline values: CDR1 SNHLY, CDR2 FYNNEI. The CDR3: CASSGDWVPDTQYF. CDR3 in DNA: TGTGCCAGCAGTGGGGACTGGGTGCCAGATACGCAGTATTTT.

The V and J genes are TRBV5-4 and TRBJ2-1, with 13 bases matching TRBD2. J was trimmed by 6 bases and V by 1 base; bases with no gene match: 4. Germline CDR1 reads SGHNT; CDR2 reads YYREEE (reference sequence). This CDR3 is 16 amino acids long. CDR3 sequence: CASSLPGLAGTNEQFF. DNA of the CDR3: TGTGCCAGCAGCTTGCCGGGACTAGCGGGGACCAATGAGCAGTTCTTC.

This clone was observed once. The chain couples TRBV14 to TRBJ2-7; no clear D. V shed 0 bases and J shed 2 bases, with 8 bases lying between them. CDR1 SGHDN and CDR2 FVKESK come from the germline V gene. The CDR3 is 14 residues long. CDR3 sequence: CASSQEYRPYEQYF. The CDR3 DNA is TGTGCCAGCAGCCAAGAGTACAGACCCTACGAGCAGTACTTC.

The chain links TRBV30 to TRBJ2-5, with TRBD1 identical over 11 bases. Germline-derived CDR1 and CDR2 are GTSNPN and SVGIG (reference sequence). The CDR3 contains 20 residues. V lost 1 base to trimming and J lost 0 bases; unmatched junction nucleotides: 16. The CDR3 nucleotides read TGTGCCTGGAGTGCCACCGGACAGGGGGCCGGAAGATGGTACCAAGAGACCCAGTACTTC. Translation: CAWSATGQGAGRWYQETQYF.

The V call is TRBV30, the J call TRBJ2-7; D perhaps matches TRBD2 (6 bases). CDR1 and CDR2 from the germline V gene are GTSNPN and SVGIG (reference sequence). The CDR3 totals 15 residues. With 0 bases removed from V and 6 bases from J, the gap between germline ends came to 18 bases. CDR3 region: CAWSVGGLGIPEQYF. The CDR3 nucleotides read TGTGCCTGGAGTGTGGGAGGCCTGGGGATTCCCGAGCAGTACTTC. Combining the CDR3 with reference TRBV30 and TRBJ2-7 gives the whole variable domain SQTIHQWPATLVQPVGSPLSLECTVEGTSNPNLYWYRQAAGRGLQLLFYSVGIGQISSEVPQNLSASRPQDRQFILSSKKLLLSDSGFYLCAWSVGGLGIPEQYFGPGTRLTVT.

The chain recombines TRBV30 with TRBJ2-5; 9 nucleotides agree with TRBD1. Germline V gene sequence: CDR1 GTSNPN, CDR2 SVGIG (reference sequence). V dropped 0 bases and J dropped 1; count of bases not matched to a gene: 3. The CDR3 covers 15 residues. The CDR3 bases are TGTGCCTGGAGTGTACGGGACAGGGTCCAAGAGACCCAGTACTTC. It translates to CAWSVRDRVQETQYF.

This clone was seen only once. The rearrangement links TRBV5-1 to TRBJ1-2; D is possibly TRBD1 (5 bases). The V and J ends lost 8 bases and 4 bases respectively, with 18 bases between them. The CDR3 covers 14 residues. Germline V gene sequence: CDR1 SGHRS, CDR2 YFSETQ. CDR3: CASIGHDISYGYTF. DNA for the CDR3: TGCGCCAGTATAGGACACGACATTAGCTATGGCTACACCTTC.

The chain links TRBV4-1 to TRBJ2-7; TRBD1 agrees at 9 bases. This CDR3 has 15 residues. Germline-derived CDR1 and CDR2 are MGHRA and YSYEKL. After removal of 4 bases from V and 1 base from J, the junction contained 5 bases not matched to a gene. CDR3 residues: CASSPTTGGSYEQYF. CDR3 nucleotide sequence: TGCGCCAGCAGCCCTACGACAGGGGGGTCCTACGAGCAGTACTTC.

This clone was seen just once. The rearrangement uses TRBV18 and TRBJ1-5; weak D call: TRBD1 (6 bases). Germline V gene lookup returns CDR1 KGHSH and CDR2 LQKENI. V was clipped by 3 bases and J by 2 bases, with 8 bases between them. This CDR3 spans 14 amino acids. DNA for the CDR3: TGTGCCAGCTCACCTAACAGGGGCAATCAGCCCCAGCATTTT. This codes for CASSPNRGNQPQHF.

This clone was seen a single time. The chain is built from TRBV28 and TRBJ2-7; 11 nucleotides line up with TRBD1. Unmatched junction bases numbered 5, after V lost 6 bases and J lost 1 base. Germline CDR1 is MDHEN and CDR2 is SYDVKM. The CDR3 spans 15 residues. CDR3 amino acids: CASRGQGVGSYEQYF. Here the CDR3 DNA reads TGTGCCAGCAGGGGACAGGGGGTGGGATCCTACGAGCAGTACTTC. Full variable domain (outside the CDR3, taken from reference TRBV28 and TRBJ2-7): DVKVTQSSRYLVKRTGEKVFLECVQDMDHENMFWYRQDPGLGLRLIYFSYDVKMKEKGDIPEGYSVSREKKERFSLILESASTNQTSMYLCASRGQGVGSYEQYFGPGTRLTVT.

This clone appeared a single time. The rearrangement uses TRBV28 and TRBJ1-6, with D unclear. V was cut by 6 bases and J by 7 bases, with 16 bases left in between. CDR1 and CDR2 (germline): MDHEN, SYDVKM. The CDR3 runs 15 residues. CDR3 region: CASRKGGQFNSPLHF. The CDR3 DNA is TGTGCCAGCAGGAAAGGAGGCCAGTTCAATTCACCCCTCCACTTT.

A few counts support this clone. The chain couples TRBV4-1 to TRBJ2-7; 9 bases map to TRBD1. Germline CDR1 is MGHRA and CDR2 is YSYEKL. After removal of 3 bases from V and 3 bases from J, the junction contained 21 bases not matched to a gene. This CDR3 comprises 20 residues. The CDR3 loop is CASSQEGQGSFSSQVYEQYF. The CDR3 DNA follows: TGCGCCAGCAGCCAGGAAGGACAGGGGTCGTTTTCGTCTCAGGTCTACGAGCAGTACTTC.

The V gene is TRBV7-3, the J gene TRBJ2-6; perhaps TRBD2 as D (7 bases). Between the trimmed V and J ends, which lost 5 bases and 4 bases, there was a span of 18 bases. The CDR3 runs to 17 residues. Looked up from germline, CDR1 is SGHTA and CDR2 is FQGTGA. CDR3 sequence (DNA): TGTGCCAGCAGCCCTGGAGGGGGGGCGCGCGGGGCCAACGTCCTGACTTTC. Its translation: CASSPGGGARGANVLTF.